The clone carrying this T cell receptor beta chain is a singleton in its sample. The data stem from a study of T cell changes during pregnancy in multiple sclerosis. The CDR3 runs to 13 residues. Germline V gene sequence: CDR1 MNHEY, CDR2 SVGAGI. V lost 6 bases, J lost 15 bases, and 11 bases stayed unmatched. Data came from immunoSEQ multiplex PCR; TCRdb stores just in-frame clones and leaves some out. The repertoire includes approximately 85,000 clones, 85% to 95% of them detected once, and 2.5% sits in the top ten. This rearrangement joins TRBV6-5 to TRBJ2-1; 10 bases map to TRBD2. The TCR originated in a female donor with multiple sclerosis, enrolled in a pregnancy study. The source material was peripheral blood, sampled in the third trimester of pregnancy. The CDR3 is CASSLTGTSEGFF. CDR3 DNA sequence: TGTGCCAGCAGCCTAACTGGGACTAGCGAGGGGTTCTTC.